This entry describes one T cell receptor (beta chain). As to time point: persistent/refractory GD, antithyroid drugs over 5 years with positive TRAb. The TCR library used RNA extracted from PBMCs. It was by American Thyroid Association guidelines that Graves' disease was diagnosed. Patients were enrolled at an endocrinology department in Xi'an, China. To make TCR beta libraries, researchers used iRepertoire HTBI primers and Arm-PCR of CDR3 regions. Original processing notes: Across samples, about 56 TRBV and around 14 TRBJ segments were found. TCRdb used MiXCR to reprocess the multiplex PCR reads, holding one entry per CDR3 protein. For this entry, the V and J calls and clone size follow TCRdb and not the study's own pipeline. The sample carries around 460,000 distinct CDR3 sequences, about 22% recorded once. These data are taken from a study of regulatory T cells in long-lasting Graves disease. Per the germline V gene, CDR1 is DFQATT and CDR2 is SNEGSKA (reference sequence). The CDR3 spans 13 residues. V lost 4 bases, J lost 7 bases, and 13 bases lay in between.

Sequenced material: peripheral blood mononuclear cells (PBMCs), taken when the disease was refractory, from a patient treated with antithyroid drugs. The chain carries TRBV20-1 and TRBJ1-4; D might be TRBD1 (6 bases). The clonotype comes from a female donor with Graves disease. The CDR3 sequence is CSAKRRGSEKLFF. CDR3 in DNA: TGCAGTGCTAAAAGGAGGGGGAGTGAAAAACTGTTTTTT.